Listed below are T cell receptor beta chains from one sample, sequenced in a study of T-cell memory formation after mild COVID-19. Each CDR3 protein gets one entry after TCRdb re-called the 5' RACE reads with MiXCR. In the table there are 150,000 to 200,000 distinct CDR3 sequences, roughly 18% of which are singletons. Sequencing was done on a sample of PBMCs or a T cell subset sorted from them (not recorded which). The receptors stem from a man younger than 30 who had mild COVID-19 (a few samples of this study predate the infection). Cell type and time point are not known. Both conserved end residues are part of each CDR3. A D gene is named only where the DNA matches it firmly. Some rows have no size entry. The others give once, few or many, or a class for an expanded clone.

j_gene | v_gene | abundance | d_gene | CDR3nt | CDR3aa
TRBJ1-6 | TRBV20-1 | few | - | TGCAGTGCGCTTCGTGGGGGGCCCAATTCACCCCTCCACTTT | CSALRGGPNSPLHF
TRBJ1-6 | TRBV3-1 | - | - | TGTGCCAGCAGCCACAACGAACAGGGAACCCTCCACTTT | CASSHNEQGTLHF
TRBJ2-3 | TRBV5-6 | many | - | TGTGCCAGCAGCTTGGATGGACTCCTTTCCACAGATACGCAGTATTTT | CASSLDGLLSTDTQYF
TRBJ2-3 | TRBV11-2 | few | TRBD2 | TGTGCCAGCACCTTGGGGCGGGGGGGCAATACGCAGTATTTT | CASTLGRGGNTQYF
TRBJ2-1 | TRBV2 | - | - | TGTGCCAGCAGTGAACTTTTAAGCTCCTACAATGAGCAGTTCTTC | CASSELLSSYNEQFF
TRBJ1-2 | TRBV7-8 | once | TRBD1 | TGTGCCAGCAGCTTAAGGGGACAGGGGAATGGCTACACCTTC | CASSLRGQGNGYTF
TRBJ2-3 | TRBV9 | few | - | TGTGCCAGCAGCGAGAGGGGCCGAGGGGCAACAGATACGCAGTATTTT | CASSERGRGATDTQYF
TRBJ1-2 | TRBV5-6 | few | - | TGTGCCAGCTCCCCCCGGCCGGACGATGGCTACACCTTC | CASSPRPDDGYTF
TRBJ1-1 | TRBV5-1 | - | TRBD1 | TGCGCCAGCAGCCAGGAACAGGGGAATCTTGGAGCTTTCTTT | CASSQEQGNLGAFF
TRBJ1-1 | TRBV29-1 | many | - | TGCAGCGTTGATGACGGGCACACTGAAGCTTTCTTT | CSVDDGHTEAFF
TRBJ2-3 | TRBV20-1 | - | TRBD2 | TGCAGTGCTAGAGTTGGTAGCGGGGGAACAGATACGCAGTATTTT | CSARVGSGGTDTQYF
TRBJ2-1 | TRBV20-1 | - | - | TGCAGTGCTAGAGATACACTAGAAGAGCAGTTCTTC | CSARDTLEEQFF
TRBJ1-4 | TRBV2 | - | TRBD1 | TGTGCCAGCGGCGCAGGGGGCGGAGACGAAAAACTGTTTTTT | CASGAGGGDEKLFF
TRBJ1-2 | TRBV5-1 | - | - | TGCGCCAGCAGCTTGGGACAGCCACGTGGTGGCTACACCTTC | CASSLGQPRGGYTF
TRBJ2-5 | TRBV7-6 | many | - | TGTGCCAGCAGCTTGGACGCCGGGTACCAAGAGACCCAGTACTTC | CASSLDAGYQETQYF
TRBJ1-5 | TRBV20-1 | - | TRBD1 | TGCAGTGCCGCCTCGGGACAGGGAATACGGTCCCAGCATTTT | CSAASGQGIRSQHF
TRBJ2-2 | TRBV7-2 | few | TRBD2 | TGTGCCAGCAGCTCCTCTAGCGGGGTGGGCACCGGGGAGCTGTTTTTT | CASSSSSGVGTGELFF
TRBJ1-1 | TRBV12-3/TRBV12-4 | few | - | TGTGCCAGCAGTGGCCAACAGATGAACACTGAAGCTTTCTTT | CASSGQQMNTEAFF
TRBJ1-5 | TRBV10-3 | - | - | TGTGCCATCCGGACAGACCTTAATCAGCCCCAGCATTTT | CAIRTDLNQPQHF
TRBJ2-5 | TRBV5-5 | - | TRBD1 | TGTGCCAGCAGCTTGGTGGGACAGGGACACGAGACCCAGTACTTC | CASSLVGQGHETQYF
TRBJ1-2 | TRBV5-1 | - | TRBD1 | TGCGCCAGCAGACCGAATCCGGGACAGGGAAGGGGCTACACCTTC | CASRPNPGQGRGYTF
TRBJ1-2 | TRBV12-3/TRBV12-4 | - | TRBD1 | TGTGCCAGCAGTTTAGCGACAGGGGCGAACTATGGCTACACCTTC | CASSLATGANYGYTF
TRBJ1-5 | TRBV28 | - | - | TGTGCCAGCAGTCCACAGGGACGGGGCAAGGTTCGGCCCCAGCATTTT | CASSPQGRGKVRPQHF
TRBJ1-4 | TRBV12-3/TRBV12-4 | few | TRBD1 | TGTGCCAGCAGCTTGGACAGGCTGACGGAAAAACTGTTTTTT | CASSLDRLTEKLFF
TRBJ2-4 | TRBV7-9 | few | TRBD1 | TGTGCCAGCAGCTACAGGGGTACGTTTCGGAACATTCAGTACTTC | CASSYRGTFRNIQYF
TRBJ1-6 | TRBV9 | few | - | TGTGCCAGCAGCGTATGGGGGCGTTCACCCCTCCACTTT | CASSVWGRSPLHF
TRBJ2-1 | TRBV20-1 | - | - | TGCAGTGCTAGACAACAGCAAATCTACAATGAGCAGTTCTTC | CSARQQQIYNEQFF
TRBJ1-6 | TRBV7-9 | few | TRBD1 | TGTGCCAGCAGCGACGCACCGGGACAGGGGGCTGATTCACCCCTCCACTTT | CASSDAPGQGADSPLHF
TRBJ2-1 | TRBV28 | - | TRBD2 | TGTGCCAGCAAGCGAAGCCGGGAGGATGAGCAGTTCTTC | CASKRSREDEQFF
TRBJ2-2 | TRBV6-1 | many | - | TGTGCCAGCAGTCCCGGGACTTTGAACACCGGGGAGCTGTTTTTT | CASSPGTLNTGELFF
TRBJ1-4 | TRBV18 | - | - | TGTGCCAGCTCACCACCGGTAATGACTAATGAAAAACTGTTTTTT | CASSPPVMTNEKLFF
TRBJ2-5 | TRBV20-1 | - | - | TGCAGTGCTAGATCCCCAGGCGGGGAGACCCAGTACTTC | CSARSPGGETQYF
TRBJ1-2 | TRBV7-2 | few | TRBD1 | TGTGCCAGCAGCCGCACCGGGACAGGGGGTAGCTACACCTTC | CASSRTGTGGSYTF
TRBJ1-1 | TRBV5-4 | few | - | TGTGCCAGCAGCCCTTCTGGGACAAACCTTGAAGCTTTCTTT | CASSPSGTNLEAFF
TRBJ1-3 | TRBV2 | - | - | TGTGCCAGCAGTGATTACGGGGATGGAAACACCATATATTTT | CASSDYGDGNTIYF
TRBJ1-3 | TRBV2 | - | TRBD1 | TGTGCCAGCAGTACGGGACAGGCTAACACCATATATTTT | CASSTGQANTIYF
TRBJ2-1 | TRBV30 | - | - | TGTGCCTGGGTGGGGGCCTACAATGAGCAGTTCTTC | CAWVGAYNEQFF
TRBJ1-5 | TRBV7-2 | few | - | TGTGCCAGCAGCTCGAGGACTGGTGGCAATCAGCCCCAGCATTTT | CASSSRTGGNQPQHF
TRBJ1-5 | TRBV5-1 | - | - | TGCGCCAGCAGTGAGACCCCCGGAGGACAGCCCCAGCATTTT | CASSETPGGQPQHF
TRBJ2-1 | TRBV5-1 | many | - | TGCGCCAGCAGCGCCAGGTTAGGGGGGCCCTACAATGAGCAGTTCTTC | CASSARLGGPYNEQFF
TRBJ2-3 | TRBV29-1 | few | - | TGCAGCGTTGATCGTGGAACCTACGATACGCAGTATTTT | CSVDRGTYDTQYF
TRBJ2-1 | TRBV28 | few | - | TGTGCCAGCCGGGTAGAAGTAAATGAGCAGTTCTTC | CASRVEVNEQFF
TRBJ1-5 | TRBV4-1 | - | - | TGCGCCAGCAGCCAAGATTTAGGGATCCAACCCGGATTTTATAGCAATCAGCCCCAGCATTTT | CASSQDLGIQPGFYSNQPQHF
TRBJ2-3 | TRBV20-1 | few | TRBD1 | TGCAGTGCTTTGTCCGGGACAGTACTAAATACGCAGTATTTT | CSALSGTVLNTQYF
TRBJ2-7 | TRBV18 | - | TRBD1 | TGTGCCAGCTCACCGGGACAGGGTAACGAGCAGTACTTC | CASSPGQGNEQYF
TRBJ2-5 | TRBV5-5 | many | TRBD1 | TGTGCCAGCAGCTTAAACAGGGGGCACGATGAGGAGACCCAGTACTTC | CASSLNRGHDEETQYF
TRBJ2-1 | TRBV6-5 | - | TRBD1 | TGTGCCAGCAGACGGACAGGACCTACCTACAATGAGCAGTTCTTC | CASRRTGPTYNEQFF
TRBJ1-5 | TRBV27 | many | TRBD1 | TGTGCCAGCAGTGCGACAGGGGGGTACGGCAATCAGCCCCAGCATTTT | CASSATGGYGNQPQHF
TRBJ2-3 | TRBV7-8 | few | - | TGTGCCAGCAGCCCTATAGGAACGGGGGATACGCAGTATTTT | CASSPIGTGDTQYF
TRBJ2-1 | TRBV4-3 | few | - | TGCGCCAGCAGCCAAGAATACCCGGGCGATGAGCAGTTCTTC | CASSQEYPGDEQFF
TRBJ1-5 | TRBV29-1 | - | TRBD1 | TGCAGCGTCGGGGACAGGGCTGGTCAGCCCCAGCATTTT | CSVGDRAGQPQHF
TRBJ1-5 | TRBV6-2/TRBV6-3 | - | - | TGTGCCAGCAGTTACTCCGTCTGGCAGCCCCAGCATTTT | CASSYSVWQPQHF
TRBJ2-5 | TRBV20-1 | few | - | TGCAGTGCTAGAGTCGAGACAGCCCAAGAGACCCAGTACTTC | CSARVETAQETQYF
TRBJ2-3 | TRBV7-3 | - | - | TGTGCCAGCGGGGACGGACCCACAGATACGCAGTATTTT | CASGDGPTDTQYF
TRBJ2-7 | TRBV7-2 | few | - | TGTGCCAGCAGCTTAGTTCTAGGACGAGCCTACGAGCAGTACTTC | CASSLVLGRAYEQYF
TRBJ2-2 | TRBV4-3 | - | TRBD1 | TGCGCCAGCAGCCAGTATCCGGGACAGGGGTTTAATTACGCCGGGGAGCTGTTTTTT | CASSQYPGQGFNYAGELFF
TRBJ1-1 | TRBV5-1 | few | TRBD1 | TGCGCCAGCAGCGTGACAGGGGCTGGTACTGAAGCTTTCTTT | CASSVTGAGTEAFF
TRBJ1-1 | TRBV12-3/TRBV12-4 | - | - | TGTGCCAGCAGGGATCTAATCGGCCGCGAGGCTTTCTTT | CASRDLIGREAFF
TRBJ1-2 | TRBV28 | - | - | TGTGCCATCCTACCCGGGACACGAAATGGCTACACCTTC | CAILPGTRNGYTF